This T cell receptor (beta chain) comes out of a study of early T cells in non-severe SARS-CoV-2 infection. Turning to the study itself: Unsorted whole blood bulk RNA was sequenced, with unpaired chains.

Unique molecular identifiers were attached to individual cDNA molecules. From the 5' RACE reads, TCRdb called clonotypes with MiXCR, one entry per CDR3 protein. The sample consists of more than 60,000 distinct CDR3 sequences, around 12% of them appearing once. To note about this clonotype: Its target is unknown.

The CDR3 has 13 amino acids. CDR1 and CDR2 from the germline V gene are KGHSH and LQKENI. The V end lost 3 bases, the J end lost 2 bases, and 8 bases lay between the germline ends. General study findings and limits: Sequences matched to VDJdb favored anti-spike CD8 responses, while private and CD4 specificities were missed.

The chain employs TRBV18 and TRBJ2-7; the D gene is possibly TRBD1 (6 bases). The material sequenced was whole blood, taken at baseline. The sequence was obtained from an adult who was a healthcare worker with PCR-confirmed SARS-CoV-2 infection or an uninfected control (not recorded which). The donor label of this sample is uncertain. The CDR3 spells CASSPGQTYEQYV. In DNA, the CDR3 is TGTGCCAGCTCACCTGGACAGACCTACGAGCAGTACGTC.